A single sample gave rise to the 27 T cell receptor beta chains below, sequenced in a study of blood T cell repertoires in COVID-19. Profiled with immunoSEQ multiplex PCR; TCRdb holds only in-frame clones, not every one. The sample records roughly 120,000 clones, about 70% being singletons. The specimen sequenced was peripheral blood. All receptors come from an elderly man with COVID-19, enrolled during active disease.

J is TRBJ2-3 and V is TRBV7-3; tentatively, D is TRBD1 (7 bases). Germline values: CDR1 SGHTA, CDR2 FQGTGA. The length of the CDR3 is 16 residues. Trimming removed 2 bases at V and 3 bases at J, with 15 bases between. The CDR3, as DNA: TGTGCCAGCAGCTTAGCAGCGGCAGGGGGGACAGATACGCAGTATTTT. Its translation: CASSLAAAGGTDTQYF.

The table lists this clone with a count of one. The DNA for the CDR3 is TGTGCCACCAGTGATACGGGACAGCAAGAGACCCAGTACTTC. Translation gives CATSDTGQQETQYF. The chain is built from TRBV24-1 and TRBJ2-5; TRBD1 agrees at 7 bases. Germline V gives CDR1 KGHDR, CDR2 SFDVKD. V lost 3 bases and J lost 2; bases outside the gene matches: 2. The length of the CDR3 is 14 residues.

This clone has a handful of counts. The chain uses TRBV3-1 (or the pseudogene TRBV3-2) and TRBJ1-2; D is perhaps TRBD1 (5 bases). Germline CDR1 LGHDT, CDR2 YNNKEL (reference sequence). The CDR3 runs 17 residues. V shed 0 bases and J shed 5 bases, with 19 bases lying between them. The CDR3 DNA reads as TGTGCCAGCAGCCAAGAGTCCAGGGCTAGCGCTAGGTATGGCTACACCTTC. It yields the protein CASSQESRASARYGYTF.

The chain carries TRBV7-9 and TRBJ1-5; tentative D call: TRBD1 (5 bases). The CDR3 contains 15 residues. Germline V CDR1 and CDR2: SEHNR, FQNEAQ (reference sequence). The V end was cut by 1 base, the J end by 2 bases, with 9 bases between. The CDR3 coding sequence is TGTGCCAGCAGCTTAGGAGGAGGGGGCAATCAGCCCCAGCATTTT. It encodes CASSLGGGGNQPQHF.

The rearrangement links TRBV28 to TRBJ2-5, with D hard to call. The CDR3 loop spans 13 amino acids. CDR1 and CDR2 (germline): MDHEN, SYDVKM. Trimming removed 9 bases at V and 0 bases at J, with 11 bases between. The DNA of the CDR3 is TGTGCCAGTTGTTGGGCACACCAAGAGACCCAGTACTTC. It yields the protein CASCWAHQETQYF.

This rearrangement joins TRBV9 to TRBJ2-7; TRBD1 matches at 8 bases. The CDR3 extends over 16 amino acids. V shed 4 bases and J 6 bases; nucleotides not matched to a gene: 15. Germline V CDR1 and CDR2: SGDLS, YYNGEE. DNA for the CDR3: TGTGCCAGCAGCCCCCGGGGCGCGACAGGGGTGAGCGAGCAGTACTTC. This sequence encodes CASSPRGATGVSEQYF.

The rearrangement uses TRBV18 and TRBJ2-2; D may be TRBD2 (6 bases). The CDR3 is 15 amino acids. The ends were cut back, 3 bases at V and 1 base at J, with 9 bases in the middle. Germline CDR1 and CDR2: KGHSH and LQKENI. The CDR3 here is CASSPGLLNTGELFF. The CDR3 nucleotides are TGTGCCAGCTCACCGGGACTCCTGAACACCGGGGAGCTGTTTTTT.

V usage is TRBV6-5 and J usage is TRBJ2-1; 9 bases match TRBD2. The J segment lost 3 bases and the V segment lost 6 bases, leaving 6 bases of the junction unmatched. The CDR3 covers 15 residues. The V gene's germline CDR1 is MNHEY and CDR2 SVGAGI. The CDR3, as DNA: TGTGCCAGCAGGGCTAGCGGGGCCAACTACAATGAGCAGTTCTTC. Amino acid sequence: CASRASGANYNEQFF.

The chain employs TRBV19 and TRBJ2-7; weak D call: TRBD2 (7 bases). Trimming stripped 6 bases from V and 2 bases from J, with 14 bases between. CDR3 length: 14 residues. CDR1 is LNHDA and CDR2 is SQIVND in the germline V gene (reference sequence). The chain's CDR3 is CASRKWEGAYEQYF. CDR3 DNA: TGTGCCAGTAGAAAGTGGGAGGGGGCCTACGAGCAGTACTTC.

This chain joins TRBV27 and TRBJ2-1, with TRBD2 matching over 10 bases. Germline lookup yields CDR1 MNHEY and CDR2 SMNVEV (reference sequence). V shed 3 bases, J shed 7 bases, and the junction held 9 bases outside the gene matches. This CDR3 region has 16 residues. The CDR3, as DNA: TGTGCCAGCAGTTTGCGCCAGCGGGAGGGTGGGAATGAGCAGTTCTTC. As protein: CASSLRQREGGNEQFF.

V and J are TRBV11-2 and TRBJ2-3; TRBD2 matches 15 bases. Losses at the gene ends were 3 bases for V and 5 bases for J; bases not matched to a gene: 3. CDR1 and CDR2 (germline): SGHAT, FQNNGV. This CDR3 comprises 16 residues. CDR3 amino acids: CASSLGLAGGVDTQYF. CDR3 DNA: TGTGCCAGCAGCTTGGGACTAGCGGGAGGTGTAGATACGCAGTATTTT.

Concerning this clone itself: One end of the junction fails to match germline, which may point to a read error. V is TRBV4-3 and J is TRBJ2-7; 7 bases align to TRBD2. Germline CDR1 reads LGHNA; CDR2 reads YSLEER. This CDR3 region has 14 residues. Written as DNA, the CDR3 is TGCGCCAGCAGCCAAGGGCGGGAGTCCTTCGAGCAGTACTTC. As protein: CASSQGRESFEQYF.

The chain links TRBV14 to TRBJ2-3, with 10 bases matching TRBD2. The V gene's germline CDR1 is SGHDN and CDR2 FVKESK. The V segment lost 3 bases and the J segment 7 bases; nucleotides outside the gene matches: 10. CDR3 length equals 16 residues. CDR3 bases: TGTGCCAGCAGCCATGAACTAGCGGGAATCGCGAATACGCAGTATTTT. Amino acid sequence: CASSHELAGIANTQYF. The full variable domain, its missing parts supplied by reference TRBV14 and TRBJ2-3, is EAGVTQFPSHSVIEKGQTVTLRCDPISGHDNLYWYRRVMGKEIKFLLHFVKESKQDESGMPNNRFLAERTGGTYSTLKVQPAELEDSGVYFCASSHELAGIANTQYFGPGTRLTVL.

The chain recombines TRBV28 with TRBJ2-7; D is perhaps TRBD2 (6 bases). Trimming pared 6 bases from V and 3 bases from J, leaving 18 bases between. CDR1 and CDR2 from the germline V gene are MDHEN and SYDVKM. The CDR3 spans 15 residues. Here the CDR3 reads CASRPTGGYGYEQYF. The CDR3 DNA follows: TGTGCCAGCAGACCGACCGGGGGTTATGGCTACGAGCAGTACTTC.

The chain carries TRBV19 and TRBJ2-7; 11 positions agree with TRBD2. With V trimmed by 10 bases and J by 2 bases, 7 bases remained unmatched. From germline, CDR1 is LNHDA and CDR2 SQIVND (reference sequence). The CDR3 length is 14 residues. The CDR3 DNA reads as TGTGCCACTATGGGACTAGCGGTTACCTACGAGCAGTACTTC. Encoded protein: CATMGLAVTYEQYF.

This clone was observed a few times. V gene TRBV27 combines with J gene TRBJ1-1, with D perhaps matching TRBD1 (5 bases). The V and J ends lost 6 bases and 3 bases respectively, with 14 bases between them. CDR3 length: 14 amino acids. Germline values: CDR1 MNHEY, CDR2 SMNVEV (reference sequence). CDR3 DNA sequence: TGTGCCAGCAGGCACAGGTCTTGGTACACTGAAGCTTTCTTT. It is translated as CASRHRSWYTEAFF.

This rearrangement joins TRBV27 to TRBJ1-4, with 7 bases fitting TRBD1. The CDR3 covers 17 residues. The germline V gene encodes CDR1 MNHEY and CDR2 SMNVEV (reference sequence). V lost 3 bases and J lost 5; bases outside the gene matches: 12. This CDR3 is CASSFNFPGQSNEKLFF. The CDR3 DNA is TGTGCCAGCAGTTTTAATTTCCCGGGACAGTCAAATGAAAAACTGTTTTTT.

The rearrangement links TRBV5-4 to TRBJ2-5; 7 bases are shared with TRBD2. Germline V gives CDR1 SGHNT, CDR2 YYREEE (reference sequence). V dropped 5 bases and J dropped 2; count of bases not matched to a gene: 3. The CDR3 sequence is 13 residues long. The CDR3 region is CASRFSGQETQYF. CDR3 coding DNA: TGTGCCAGCAGGTTTAGCGGGCAAGAGACCCAGTACTTC.

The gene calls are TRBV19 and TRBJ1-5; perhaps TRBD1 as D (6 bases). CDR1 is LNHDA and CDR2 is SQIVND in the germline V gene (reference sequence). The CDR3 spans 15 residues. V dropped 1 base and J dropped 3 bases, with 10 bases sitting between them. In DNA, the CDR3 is TGTGCCAGTAGTATAGGGACAGCCTACAATCAGCCCCAGCATTTT. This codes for CASSIGTAYNQPQHF.

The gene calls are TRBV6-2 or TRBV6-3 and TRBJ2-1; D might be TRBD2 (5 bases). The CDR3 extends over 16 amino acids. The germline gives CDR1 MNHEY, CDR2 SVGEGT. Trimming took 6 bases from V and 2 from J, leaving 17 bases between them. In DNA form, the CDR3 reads TGTGCCAGCAGCCCACGATCTGTGCGGGCCTACAATGAGCAGTTCTTC. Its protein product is CASSPRSVRAYNEQFF.

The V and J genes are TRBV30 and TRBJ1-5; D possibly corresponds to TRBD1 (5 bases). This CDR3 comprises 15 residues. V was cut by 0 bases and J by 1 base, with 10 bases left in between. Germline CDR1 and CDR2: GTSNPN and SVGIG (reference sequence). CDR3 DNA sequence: TGTGCCTGGAGTGTAGGCCCAGGGAGCAATCAGCCCCAGCATTTT. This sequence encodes CAWSVGPGSNQPQHF.

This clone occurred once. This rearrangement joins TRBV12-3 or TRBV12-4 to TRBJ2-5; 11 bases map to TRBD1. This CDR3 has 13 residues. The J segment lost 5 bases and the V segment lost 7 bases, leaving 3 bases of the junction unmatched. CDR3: CASTWTGGETQYF. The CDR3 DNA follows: TGTGCCAGCACCTGGACAGGGGGCGAGACCCAGTACTTC.

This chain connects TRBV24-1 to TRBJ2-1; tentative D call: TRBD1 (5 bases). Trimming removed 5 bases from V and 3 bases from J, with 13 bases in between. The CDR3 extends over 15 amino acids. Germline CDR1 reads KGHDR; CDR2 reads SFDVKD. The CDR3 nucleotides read TGTGCCACCAGTGGTAGGGGCGTCGACTACAATGAGCAGTTCTTC. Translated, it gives CATSGRGVDYNEQFF.

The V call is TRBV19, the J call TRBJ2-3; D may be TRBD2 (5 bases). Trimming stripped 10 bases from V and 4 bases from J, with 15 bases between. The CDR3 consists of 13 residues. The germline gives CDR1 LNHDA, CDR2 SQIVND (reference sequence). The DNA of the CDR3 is TGTGCCACCGAGGGATCGGGTTCAGATACGCAGTATTTT. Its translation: CATEGSGSDTQYF.

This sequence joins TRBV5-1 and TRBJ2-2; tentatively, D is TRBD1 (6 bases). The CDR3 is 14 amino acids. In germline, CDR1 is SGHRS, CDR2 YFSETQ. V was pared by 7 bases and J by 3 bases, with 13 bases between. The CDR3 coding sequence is TGCGCCAGCTCACAAGGGGGAGACACCGGGGAGCTGTTTTTT. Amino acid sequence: CASSQGGDTGELFF.

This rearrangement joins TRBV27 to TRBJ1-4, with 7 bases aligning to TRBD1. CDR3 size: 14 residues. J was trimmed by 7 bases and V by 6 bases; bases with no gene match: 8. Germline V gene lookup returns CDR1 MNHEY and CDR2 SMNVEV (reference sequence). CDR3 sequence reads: CASRSETGREKLFF. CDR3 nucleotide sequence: TGTGCCAGCAGGTCTGAGACAGGGCGTGAAAAACTGTTTTTT.

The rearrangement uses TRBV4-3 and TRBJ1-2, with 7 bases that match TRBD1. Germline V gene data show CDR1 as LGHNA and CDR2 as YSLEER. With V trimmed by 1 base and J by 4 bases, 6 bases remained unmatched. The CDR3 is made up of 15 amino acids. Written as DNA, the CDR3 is TGCGCCAGCAGCCAAGGACAGGGCCTCCCCTATGGCTACACCTTC. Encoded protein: CASSQGQGLPYGYTF.